This TCR beta chain was profiled in a study of Siglec-9 on CD8 T cells in melanoma. Method: immunoSEQ multiplex PCR; TCRdb's copy keeps in-frame clones and lacks some. The sample carries around 35,000 clones, roughly 80% recorded once. A remark on this clone: Its antigen is currently unknown.

Germline CDR1 is SGHVS and CDR2 is FQNEAQ. There are 16 residues in the CDR3. The V gene end was trimmed by 7 bases and the J gene end by 3 bases; junction bases not matched to a gene: 11. Study results and caveats: An effector memory CD8+ T-cell subset seemingly accumulating in melanoma was reportedly marked and regulated by Siglec-9.

This sequence was found in a human donor in good health. V and J are TRBV7-8 and TRBJ2-3; 9 bases agree with TRBD2. The sample taken for sequencing was Siglec-9- CD8+ T cells sorted from blood. CDR3: CASTPWRGGTTDTQYF. The DNA for the CDR3 is TGTGCCAGCACCCCATGGCGGGGGGGGACAACAGATACGCAGTATTTT.